This T cell receptor beta chain is drawn from a study of vaccination and CD4 T cells after COVID-19. As for the study in general: Post-vaccine sampling followed dose two by a median approximately 70 days (range 14 to 241). The cells were exposed to overlapping spike peptides originating from SARS-CoV-2, HCoV-NL63, HCoV-OC43 and HCoV-229E for stimulation.

This clonotype was seen a few times. Antigen unknown. Treatment indicated: roughly 10-day PBMC culture with coronavirus spike peptide pools or control peptides (ViraFEST assay). Cultured CD4+ T cell DNA underwent sequencing with the Oncomine TCR Beta short-read assay. One entry per CDR3 protein, called by TCRdb with MiXCR from the PCR reads. The table shows roughly 3,000 distinct CDR3 sequences, with 30% to 35% occurring only once. This CDR3 is built from 17 residues. The TCR sequence derives from a human donor who had recovered from COVID-19. The sample here was CD4+ T cells from blood, cultured in vitro, taken after SARS-CoV-2 vaccination. The chain combines TRBV21-1 with TRBJ2-7; the table's TRBD1 call for D was not verified on the DNA. TRBV21-1 is given as a pseudogene. CDR3 DNA: TGTGCCAGCAGAGCCCCATTTACCGGTCCACCTTCCTACGAGCAGTACTTC. It specifies CASRAPFTGPPSYEQYF.